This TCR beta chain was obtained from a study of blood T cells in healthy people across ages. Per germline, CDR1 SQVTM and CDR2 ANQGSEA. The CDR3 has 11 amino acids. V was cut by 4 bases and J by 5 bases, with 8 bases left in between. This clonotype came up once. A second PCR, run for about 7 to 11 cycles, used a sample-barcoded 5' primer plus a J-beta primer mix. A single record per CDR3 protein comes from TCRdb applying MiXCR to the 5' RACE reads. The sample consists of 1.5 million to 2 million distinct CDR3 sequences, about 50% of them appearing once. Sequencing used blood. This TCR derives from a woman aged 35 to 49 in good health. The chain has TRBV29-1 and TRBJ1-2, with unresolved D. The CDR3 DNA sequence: TGCAGCGTTGCCCACCGTTATGGCTACACCTTC. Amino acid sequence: CSVAHRYGYTF.